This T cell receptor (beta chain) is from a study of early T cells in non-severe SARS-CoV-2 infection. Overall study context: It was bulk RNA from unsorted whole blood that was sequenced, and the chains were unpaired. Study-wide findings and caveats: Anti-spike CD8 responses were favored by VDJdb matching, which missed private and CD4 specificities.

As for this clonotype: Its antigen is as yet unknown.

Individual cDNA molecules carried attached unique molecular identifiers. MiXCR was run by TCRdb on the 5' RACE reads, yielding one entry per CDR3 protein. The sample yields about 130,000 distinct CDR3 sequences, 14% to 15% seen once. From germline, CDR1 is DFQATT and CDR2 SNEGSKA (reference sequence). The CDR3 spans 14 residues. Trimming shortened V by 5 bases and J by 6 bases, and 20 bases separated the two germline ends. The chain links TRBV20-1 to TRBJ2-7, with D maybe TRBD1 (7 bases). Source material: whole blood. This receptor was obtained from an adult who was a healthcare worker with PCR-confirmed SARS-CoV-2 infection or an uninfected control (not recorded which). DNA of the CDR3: TGCAGTGCTCGCCGGACAGGAGGGTACGTCGAGCAGTACTTC. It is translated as CSARRTGGYVEQYF.